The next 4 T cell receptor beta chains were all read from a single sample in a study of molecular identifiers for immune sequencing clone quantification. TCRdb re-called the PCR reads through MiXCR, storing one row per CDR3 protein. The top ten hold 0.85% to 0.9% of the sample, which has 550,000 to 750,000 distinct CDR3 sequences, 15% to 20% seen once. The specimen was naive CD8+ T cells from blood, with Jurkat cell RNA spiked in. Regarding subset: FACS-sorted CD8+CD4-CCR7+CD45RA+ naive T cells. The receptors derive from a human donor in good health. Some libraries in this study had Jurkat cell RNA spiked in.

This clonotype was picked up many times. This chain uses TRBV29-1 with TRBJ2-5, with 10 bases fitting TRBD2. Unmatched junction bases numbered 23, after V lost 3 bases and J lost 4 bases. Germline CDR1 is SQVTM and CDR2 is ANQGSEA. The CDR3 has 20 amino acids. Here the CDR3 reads CSVETLYGLAGEGGRETQYF. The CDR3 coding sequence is TGCAGCGTTGAGACGCTATATGGGCTAGCGGGAGAAGGGGGACGAGAGACCCAGTACTTC.

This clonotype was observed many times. CDR3 nucleotide sequence: TGCAGTGCTAGCGGGGACAGTAATTCACCCCTCCACTTT. Translating it yields CSASGDSNSPLHF. The chain uses TRBV20-1 and TRBJ1-6, with 7 positions matching TRBD1. Trimming removed 3 bases from V and 6 bases from J; junction bases left unmatched: 2. This CDR3 region has 13 residues. In germline, CDR1 is DFQATT, CDR2 SNEGSKA (reference sequence).

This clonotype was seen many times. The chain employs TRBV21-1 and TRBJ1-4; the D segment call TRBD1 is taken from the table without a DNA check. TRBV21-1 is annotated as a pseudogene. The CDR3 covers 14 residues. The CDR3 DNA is TGTGCCAGCAGCAAAGAATTGAGGGGTGAAAAACTGTTTTTT. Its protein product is CASSKELRGEKLFF.

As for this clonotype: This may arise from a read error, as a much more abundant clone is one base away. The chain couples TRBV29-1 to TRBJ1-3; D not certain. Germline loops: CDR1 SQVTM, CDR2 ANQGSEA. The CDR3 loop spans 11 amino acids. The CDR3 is CSPLVGSTIYF. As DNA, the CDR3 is TGCAGCCCTCTAGTTGGAAGCACCATATATTTT.